The rows below give T cell receptor beta chains drawn from one sample of a study of PD-1 blockade in classical Hodgkin lymphoma. Repertoires were generated with immunoSEQ multiplex PCR, while TCRdb's copy carries only in-frame clones and drops some. Altogether fewer than 95,000 clones are present, approximately 83% being singletons, with the ten largest covering 15% to 20%. This specimen consisted of peripheral blood mononuclear cells (PBMCs), obtained before the fourth cycle of nivolumab. The receptors derive from a human donor with classical Hodgkin lymphoma. Both conserved end residues are trimmed from each CDR3. Clone size, where shown, is once, few, many, or a class for clones that have expanded.

V gene	clone size	CDR3 protein
TRBV2	NA	ASSVQGAGETQY
TRBV5-1	NA	ASSPGGETSF
TRBV28	NA	ASSLLGSGQGNEQY
TRBV19	NA	ASSITSGRASYNEQF
TRBV5-5	NA	ASSLGSSYEQY
TRBV15	once	ATSRAGLAGGKETQY
TRBV5-4	once	ASSTGLAGSYEQY
TRBV19	NA	ASSIDRVRGSQPQH
TRBV19	NA	ASGGGIYEQY
TRBV18	few	ASSPGVGFAEAF
TRBV7-2	NA	ASSISVRVTEAF
TRBV7-6	NA	ASSLRAGSGTEAF
TRBV29-1	NA	SGGGGRADTQY
TRBV5-8	NA	ASRPGTMLHEQY
TRBV25-1	NA	ASRDNTGELF
TRBV7-8	NA	ASSLATWTSYNEQF
TRBV7-2	NA	ASSSQGRGVEQF
TRBV9	NA	ASSVAGSSEQY
TRBV5-4	NA	ASTTLDLVRNTEAF
TRBV19	NA	ASSPRTSTPEGTEAF
TRBV2	NA	ASRGDSYEQY
TRBV5-4	NA	ASSSPSSGSMTGELF
TRBV6-5	NA	ASTGLAGGAYEQY
TRBV18	NA	ASSTNRVDEQF
TRBV18	NA	ASSPVDSMNTEAF
TRBV30	few	ACDTGTGVNEKLF
TRBV2	NA	ASSEGPQTLH
TRBV7-9	NA	ASSLGPANTEAF
TRBV9	NA	ASSVADDNEQF
TRBV4-1	once	ASSRIAGGNTEAF
TRBV10-3	NA	AILAGGNTGELF
TRBV25-1	NA	ASSPTSGRYNEQF
TRBV6-5	NA	ASSYVSGPTYEQY
TRBV12-5	once	ASGPFGDTEAF
TRBV30	NA	AWSPGTAYGYT
TRBV10-3	NA	AISGGAATNEKLF
TRBV9	NA	ASSVGGGSYGYT
TRBV10-3	NA	AIRASGSDEQF
TRBV9	NA	ASTSGAGGAYNEQF
TRBV6-1	NA	ASRTQLAGVGF
TRBV29-1	few	SVADTEAF
TRBV5-1	NA	ASSLSGRVLSGANVLT
TRBV5-1	NA	ASSRREGQGEQF
TRBV28	NA	AVGELVAGELF
TRBV7-2	NA	ASSLVAGTRGRDSHEQY
TRBV29-1	NA	SVEARGGGEKLF
TRBV6-5	NA	ASQWKETQY
TRBV5-6	NA	ASSSTPNYGYT
TRBV2	NA	ASSLLVLTDTQY
TRBV9	NA	ASSPAIGLAAYNEQF
TRBV6-6	NA	ASRRNSDRSNYGYT
TRBV10-3	NA	AISLAGGRYEQY
TRBV4-2	NA	ASSLGAGDLETQY
TRBV7-2	NA	ASTRQGMDYGYT